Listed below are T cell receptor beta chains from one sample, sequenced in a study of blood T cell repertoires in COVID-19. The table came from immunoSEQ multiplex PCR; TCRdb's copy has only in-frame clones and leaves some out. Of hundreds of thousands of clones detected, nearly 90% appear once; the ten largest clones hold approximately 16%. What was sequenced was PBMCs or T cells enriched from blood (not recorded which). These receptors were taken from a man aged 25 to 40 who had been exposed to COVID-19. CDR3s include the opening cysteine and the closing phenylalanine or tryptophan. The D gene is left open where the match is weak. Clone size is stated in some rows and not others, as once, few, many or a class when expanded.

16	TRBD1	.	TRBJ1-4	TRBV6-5	CASSSTSGQFNEKLFF	TGTGCCAGCAGTTCCACGTCGGGACAGTTTAATGAAAAACTGTTTTTT
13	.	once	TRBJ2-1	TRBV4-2	CASSLTTINEQFF	TGTGCCAGCAGCCTTACTACGATCAATGAGCAGTTCTTC
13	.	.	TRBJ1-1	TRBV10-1	CASSRTANTEAFF	TGCGCCAGCAGCCGGACAGCGAACACTGAAGCTTTCTTT
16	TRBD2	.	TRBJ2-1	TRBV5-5	CASSFMAGGLDNEQFF	TGTGCCAGCAGCTTTATGGCGGGGGGGCTCGACAATGAGCAGTTCTTC
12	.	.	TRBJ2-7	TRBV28	CASSLRSLEQYF	TGTGCCAGCAGTTTACGTTCCCTCGAGCAGTACTTC
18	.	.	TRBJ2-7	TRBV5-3	CARSLVQAQCPRRASEYF	TGTGCCAGAAGCTTGGTACAGGCCCAATGCCCAAGAAGGGCGAGCGAGTACTTC
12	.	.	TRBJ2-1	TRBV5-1	CASSFNSNEQFF	TGCGCCAGCAGCTTCAACAGCAATGAGCAGTTCTTC
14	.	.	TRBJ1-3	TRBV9	CASSLTAKGNTIYF	TGTGCCAGCAGCCTTACCGCGAAGGGAAACACCATATATTTT
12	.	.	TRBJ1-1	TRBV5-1	CASSQGGGEAFF	TGCGCCAGCAGCCAAGGGGGTGGTGAAGCTTTCTTT
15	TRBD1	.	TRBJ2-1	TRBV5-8	CASSHLDRGKNEQFF	TGTGCCAGCAGCCACCTGGACAGGGGAAAGAATGAGCAGTTCTTC
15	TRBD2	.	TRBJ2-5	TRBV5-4	CASSFVSGGKETQYF	TGTGCCAGCAGCTTTGTCTCGGGGGGAAAAGAGACCCAGTACTTC
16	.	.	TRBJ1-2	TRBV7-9	CASSLAVAGARYGYTF	TGTGCCAGCAGCTTAGCCGTGGCAGGGGCTCGGTATGGCTACACCTTC
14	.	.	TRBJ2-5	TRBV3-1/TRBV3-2	CASSQGTTRVTQYF	TGTGCCAGCAGCCAAGGGACTACCAGAGTGACCCAGTACTTC
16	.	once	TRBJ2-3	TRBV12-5	CASGLGTVSTTDTQYF	TGTGCTAGTGGTTTGGGGACAGTATCCACCACAGATACGCAGTATTTT
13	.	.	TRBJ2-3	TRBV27	CASSLWETDTQYF	TGTGCCAGCAGTTTATGGGAGACAGATACGCAGTATTTT
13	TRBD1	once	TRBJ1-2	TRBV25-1	CASSRQGANGYTF	TGTGCCAGCAGCAGACAGGGAGCAAATGGCTACACCTTC
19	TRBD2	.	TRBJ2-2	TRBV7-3	CASSFRPSGGPGDTGELFF	TGTGCCAGCAGCTTCCGGCCTAGCGGGGGCCCAGGGGACACCGGGGAGCTGTTTTTT
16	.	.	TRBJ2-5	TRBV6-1	CASSDEVVRGWETQYF	TGTGCCAGCAGTGACGAGGTGGTCAGGGGATGGGAGACCCAGTACTTC
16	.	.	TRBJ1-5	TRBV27	CASSLFGGLSNQPQHF	TGTGCCAGCAGTTTATTTGGAGGGCTTAGCAATCAGCCCCAGCATTTT
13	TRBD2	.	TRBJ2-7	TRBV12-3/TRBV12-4	CASSFSGGYEQYF	TGTGCCAGCAGTTTTTCGGGGGGCTACGAGCAGTACTTC
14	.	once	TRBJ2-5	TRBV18	CASSPVNGQETQYF	TGTGCCAGCTCACCTGTTAACGGCCAAGAGACCCAGTACTTC
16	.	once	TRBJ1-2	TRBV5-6	CASSLSRRIGSYGYTF	TGTGCCAGCAGCTTGTCGCGGCGGATAGGGAGCTATGGCTACACCTTC
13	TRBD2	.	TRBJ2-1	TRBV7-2	CASRLAGGREQFF	TGTGCCAGCAGACTAGCGGGGGGGCGAGAGCAGTTCTTC
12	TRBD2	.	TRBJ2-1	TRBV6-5	CASTTGGDEQFF	TGTGCCAGCACCACGGGGGGGGATGAGCAGTTCTTC
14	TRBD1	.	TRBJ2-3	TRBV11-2	CASSTGTDVDTQYF	TGTGCCAGCAGCACTGGGACAGACGTCGATACGCAGTATTTT
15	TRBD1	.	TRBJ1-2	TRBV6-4	CASSDSVTGGLGYTF	TGTGCCAGCAGTGACTCGGTGACAGGGGGCCTCGGCTACACCTTC
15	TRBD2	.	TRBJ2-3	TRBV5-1	CASRGALAGGDTQYF	TGCGCCAGCAGGGGGGCACTAGCGGGTGGAGATACGCAGTATTTT
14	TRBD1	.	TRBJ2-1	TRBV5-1	CASSRTGSDNEQFF	TGCGCCAGCAGCAGGACAGGGTCCGACAATGAGCAGTTCTTC
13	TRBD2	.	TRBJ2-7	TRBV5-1	CASSAAGVHEQYF	TGCGCCAGCAGCGCAGCGGGAGTCCACGAGCAGTACTTC
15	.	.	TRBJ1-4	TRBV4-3	CASSQEGGANEKLFF	TGCGCCAGCAGCCAAGAGGGTGGAGCTAATGAAAAACTGTTTTTT
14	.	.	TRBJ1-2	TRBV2	CASSYQGSDYGYTF	TGTGCCAGCAGTTATCAGGGATCGGACTATGGCTACACCTTC
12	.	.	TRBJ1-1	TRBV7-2	CASSLGLAGAFF	TGTGCCAGCAGCTTAGGGCTTGCCGGGGCTTTCTTT
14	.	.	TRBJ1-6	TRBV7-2	CASNRQGDNSPLHF	TGTGCCAGCAACAGACAAGGCGATAATTCACCCCTCCACTTT
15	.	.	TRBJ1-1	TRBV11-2	CASSLGPGGGTEAFF	TGTGCCAGCAGCTTAGGCCCAGGAGGTGGGACTGAAGCTTTCTTT
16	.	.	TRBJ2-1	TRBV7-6	CASSSLPPGVDNEQFF	TGTGCCAGCAGCTCCCTCCCCCCAGGGGTAGACAATGAGCAGTTCTTC
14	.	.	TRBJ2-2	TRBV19	CASSQRGNTGELFF	TGTGCCAGTAGTCAAAGAGGAAACACCGGGGAGCTGTTTTTT
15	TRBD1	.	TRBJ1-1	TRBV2	CASRETQGAITEAFF	TGTGCCAGCAGAGAAACACAGGGGGCAATCACTGAAGCTTTCTTT
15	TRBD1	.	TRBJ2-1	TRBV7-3	CASSSKDRVHGEQFF	TGTGCCAGCAGCTCAAAGGACAGGGTTCATGGTGAGCAGTTCTTC
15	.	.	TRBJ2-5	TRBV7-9	CASNNNRGARETQYF	TGTGCCAGCAACAACAATCGGGGGGCGCGTGAGACCCAGTACTTC
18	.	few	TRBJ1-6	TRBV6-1	CASSERMEGGYESSPLHF	TGTGCCAGCAGTGAACGGATGGAAGGAGGCTACGAATCTTCACCCCTCCACTTT
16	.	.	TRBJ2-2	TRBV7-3	CASSLMRQVGTGELFF	TGTGCCAGCAGCTTAATGAGACAGGTCGGCACCGGGGAGCTGTTTTTT
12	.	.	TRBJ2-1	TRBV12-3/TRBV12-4	CASSLVVNEQFF	TGTGCCAGCAGTTTAGTAGTCAATGAGCAGTTCTTC